These 18 T cell receptor beta chains were all obtained from the same sample, sequenced in a study of blood T cell repertoires in COVID-19. Clones were read by immunoSEQ multiplex PCR, and TCRdb kept only the in-frame ones, dropping some. The sample contains about 120,000 clones, 75% to 90% of which appear only once. The sequenced material came from peripheral blood. These receptors were taken from a man between 25 and 39 years old with acute or convalescent COVID-19.

The CDR3: CASSLATGPGEQYV. The CDR3 nucleotides read TGTGCCAGCAGCTTGGCTACAGGGCCGGGGGAGCAGTACGTC. The V call is TRBV5-8, the J call TRBJ2-7, with D perhaps matching TRBD1 (6 bases). Deletions cut 0 bases from V and 7 bases from J, with 14 bases between. The CDR3 has 14 residues. Germline CDR1 is SGHTS and CDR2 is YDEGEE.

J is TRBJ2-3 and V is TRBV7-3; TRBD2 matches at 7 bases. The CDR3 is made up of 15 amino acids. V gave up 5 bases and J gave up 5 bases; unmatched junction bases: 10. In germline, CDR1 is SGHTA, CDR2 FQGTGA. CDR3 nucleotide sequence: TGTGCCAGCAGCCCCATCGGGGGGAAGGGAGATACGCAGTATTTT. Amino acids: CASSPIGGKGDTQYF.

The rearrangement joins TRBV6-5 to TRBJ2-5, with 8 bases aligning to TRBD2. Germline values: CDR1 MNHEY, CDR2 SVGAGI. V lost 7 bases to trimming and J lost 1 base; unmatched junction nucleotides: 5. CDR3 length equals 14 residues. The CDR3 here is CASTPGTSQETQYF. The CDR3 DNA is TGTGCCAGCACCCCCGGGACTAGCCAAGAGACCCAGTACTTC.

The CDR3 DNA is TGCGCCAGCAGCGTAACCTGGCAGGGTAGTTTCAGCACTGAAGCTTTCTTT. It codes for CASSVTWQGSFSTEAFF. The J gene is TRBJ1-1, the V gene TRBV4-3; possible D gene TRBD1, 5 bases. CDR1 and CDR2 from the germline V gene are LGHNA and YSLEER. V gave up 5 bases and J gave up 4 bases, with 23 bases separating them. The CDR3 contains 17 residues.

V gene TRBV13 combines with J gene TRBJ1-6; 9 nucleotides line up with TRBD1. With 5 bases clipped from V and 7 bases from J, the junction kept 6 bases outside the gene matches. This CDR3 region has 15 residues. From germline, CDR1 is PRHDT and CDR2 FYEKMQ (reference sequence). This CDR3 reads CASSGKQGANSPLHF. The CDR3 DNA reads TGTGCCAGCAGCGGAAAACAGGGGGCGAATTCACCCCTCCACTTT.

The chain combines TRBV19 with TRBJ2-3, with a possible D match to TRBD2 (5 bases). The CDR3 loop spans 14 amino acids. Per the germline V gene, CDR1 is LNHDA and CDR2 is SQIVND (reference sequence). V was cut by 4 bases and J by 1 base, with 9 bases left in between. CDR3 nucleotides: TGTGCCAGTAGTACTCAGCGGCGCACAGATACGCAGTATTTT. The encoded protein is CASSTQRRTDTQYF.

This clone occurred a few times. The chain uses TRBV14 and TRBJ2-1; 7 nucleotides match TRBD1. Trimming removed 4 bases from V and 8 bases from J; junction bases left unmatched: 17. Per the germline V gene, CDR1 is SGHDN and CDR2 is FVKESK. The length of the CDR3 is 17 residues. The CDR3 DNA sequence: TGTGCCAGCAGCCCGCTAGGCGGCAGGGGGTCGGAATATGAGCAGTTCTTC. It yields the protein CASSPLGGRGSEYEQFF.

V and J are TRBV9 and TRBJ1-1; D possibly corresponds to TRBD1 (6 bases). Looked up from germline, CDR1 is SGDLS and CDR2 is YYNGEE. The CDR3 sequence is 15 residues long. Trimming removed 4 bases from V and 2 bases from J, with 15 bases in between. CDR3 coding DNA: TGTGCCAGCAGCACGCAACCGGACAGCAACACTGAAGCTTTCTTT. It specifies CASSTQPDSNTEAFF.

The chain combines TRBV19 with TRBJ1-2; weak D call: TRBD1 (5 bases). This CDR3 has 14 amino acids. Germline lookup yields CDR1 LNHDA and CDR2 SQIVND (reference sequence). The ends were cut back, 9 bases at V and 2 bases at J, with 16 bases in the middle. The chain's CDR3 is CASQARTPNYGYTF. The CDR3 DNA reads as TGTGCCAGCCAAGCCCGGACACCAAACTATGGCTACACCTTC.

The chain employs TRBV4-1 and TRBJ1-5; D possibly corresponds to TRBD1 (6 bases). The CDR3 is made up of 14 amino acids. Trimming cost V 0 bases and J 9 bases, with 12 bases left between them. Germline CDR1 is MGHRA and CDR2 is YSYEKL. CDR3 bases: TGCGCCAGCAGCCAAGACCCAGGGGTTCGGCCCCAGCATTTT. Translation: CASSQDPGVRPQHF.

The chain combines TRBV19 with TRBJ1-1; 8 bases align to TRBD1. Germline CDR1 LNHDA, CDR2 SQIVND (reference sequence). CDR3 length: 12 residues. After removal of 8 bases from V and 5 bases from J, the junction contained 4 bases not matched to a gene. The CDR3 protein is CASFTGGTEAFF. Here the CDR3 DNA reads TGTGCCAGTTTTACAGGGGGGACTGAAGCTTTCTTT.

The sample holds one count of this clone. This chain connects TRBV19 to TRBJ1-1; D not resolved. This CDR3 region has 13 residues. CDR1 and CDR2 from the germline V gene are LNHDA and SQIVND (reference sequence). V dropped 7 bases and J dropped 6 bases, with 15 bases sitting between them. As DNA, the CDR3 is TGTGCCAGTATCCGGGGTTGGATGGCTGAAGCTTTCTTT. Encoded protein: CASIRGWMAEAFF.

J is TRBJ2-5 and V is TRBV11-1; D is unresolved. V dropped 5 bases and J dropped 4 bases, with 17 bases sitting between them. Germline V gives CDR1 SGHAT, CDR2 FQDESV (reference sequence). The CDR3 length is 15 residues. CDR3 loop: CASSPWVRQGETQYF. CDR3 sequence (DNA): TGTGCCAGCAGCCCCTGGGTAAGACAAGGAGAGACCCAGTACTTC.

V is TRBV11-1 and J is TRBJ2-3, with 8 bases matching TRBD2. V lost 2 bases, J lost 5 bases, and 3 bases stayed unmatched. The CDR3 contains 14 residues. CDR1 and CDR2 (germline): SGHAT, FQDESV (reference sequence). CDR3 DNA: TGTGCCAGCAGCTTACTGCGGGGGGAAGATACGCAGTATTTT. As protein: CASSLLRGEDTQYF.

This chain connects TRBV9 to TRBJ1-2, with 7 bases lining up with TRBD1. The CDR3 is made up of 15 amino acids. Germline V gene sequence: CDR1 SGDLS, CDR2 YYNGEE. The V gene end was trimmed by 3 bases and the J gene end by 8 bases; junction bases not matched to a gene: 13. CDR3 DNA sequence: TGTGCCAGCAGCGCGACAGGGCAGTCCTTTTTGGGCTACACCTTC. It codes for CASSATGQSFLGYTF.

The chain uses TRBV5-1 and TRBJ2-3; tentatively, D is TRBD1 (6 bases). The V gene lost 2 bases and the J gene lost 3 bases, with 13 bases spanning the gap. CDR1 SGHRS and CDR2 YFSETQ come from the germline V gene. This CDR3 spans 15 amino acids. The CDR3 coding sequence is TGCGCCAGCAGCTTAGAATTCAGGGGAACAGATACGCAGTATTTT. As protein: CASSLEFRGTDTQYF.

Note on this clone: Other DNA sequences in the sample encode the same CDR3. The chain links TRBV4-2 to TRBJ2-3; D unresolved. The CDR3 extends over 14 amino acids. The V gene's germline CDR1 is LGHNA and CDR2 YNFKEQ. The V end lost 0 bases, the J end lost 0 bases, and 4 bases lay between the germline ends. The DNA for the CDR3 is TGTGCCAGCAGCCAAGACAGGAGCACAGATACGCAGTATTTT. It specifies CASSQDRSTDTQYF.

V usage is TRBV30 and J usage is TRBJ2-7; a weak D match, TRBD2 (6 bases). V lost 3 bases and J lost 6, with 15 bases in between. The germline CDR1 and CDR2 sequences are GTSNPN and SVGIG (reference sequence). There are 13 residues in the CDR3. In nucleotides, the CDR3 is TGTGCCTGGAGGGGCCTGAGGGACTCCGAGCAGTACTTC. Its protein product is CAWRGLRDSEQYF.